This passage covers 2 T cell receptor beta chains from one sample sequenced in a study of identical twins (TCRdb year 2016). The protocol used for the library was 5' RACE. The instrument given in TCRdb is Illumina HiSeq 2000. TCRdb itself trimmed the public reads at Q25 with fastp, ran MiXCR and retained productive beta chains. Each CDR3 protein appears once, grouped with its most common genes and DNA. The sample table records under 1 million distinct CDR3 sequences; roughly an eighth of these occur just once. The ten most abundant clones make up around 1.5% of the sample. These data were also reused for a study on yellow fever vaccine responses in identical twins.

Sequencing input: PBMCs. The receptors derive from a woman aged 18-29 years in good health.

This clonotype was seen ten or more times. The genes are TRBV5-6 and TRBJ2-1, with D unclear. Germline-derived CDR1 and CDR2 are SGHDT and YYEEEE. Trimming removed 4 bases at V and 0 bases at J, with 5 bases between. The CDR3 has 13 residues. The CDR3 bases are TGTGCCAGCAGCCCAAACTCCTACAATGAGCAGTTCTTC. It is translated as CASSPNSYNEQFF. The full variable domain, rest sourced from reference TRBV5-6 and TRBJ2-1, is DAGVTQSPTHLIKTRGQQVTLRCSPKSGHDTVSWYQQALGQGPQFIFQYYEEEERQRGNFPDRFSGHQFPNYSSELNVNALLLGDSALYLCASSPNSYNEQFFGPGTRLTVL.

V is TRBV12-3 or TRBV12-4 and J is TRBJ1-1; D gene unclear. The CDR3 is made up of 14 amino acids. Deletions cut 1 base from V and 3 bases from J, with 9 bases between. For the CDR3, the DNA is TGTGCCAGCAGTTTAGGCAGGCCTGACACTGAAGCTTTCTTT. Its translation: CASSLGRPDTEAFF.